These 24 T cell receptor beta chains were sequenced from one sample in a study of CD8 T cells in ankylosing spondylitis. TCRdb re-called the 5' RACE reads with MiXCR, one entry per CDR3 protein. The sample has some 92,000 distinct CDR3 sequences, around 27% seen once; the top ten hold roughly 60%. The sequenced material came from blood, either unsorted or a sorted T cell fraction (not recorded which). These receptors were obtained from a male donor with ankylosing spondylitis or in good health (not recorded which).

This clonotype was found once. The chain links TRBV2 to TRBJ1-1; 7 nucleotides agree with TRBD1. There are 13 residues in the CDR3. Germline CDR1 reads SNHLY; CDR2 reads FYNNEI. The V and J ends lost 1 base and 7 bases, in that order; junction bases with no gene match: 3. For the CDR3, the DNA is TGTGCCAGCAGTGAAGTTCGGGACAGTGAAGCTTTCTTT. Amino acid sequence: CASSEVRDSEAFF.

This chain joins TRBV5-1 and TRBJ2-3; D unresolved. Trimming pared 0 bases from V and 5 bases from J, leaving 7 bases between. The CDR3 runs 13 residues. Germline CDR1 and CDR2: SGHRS and YFSETQ. CDR3 sequence: CASSLEYGDTQYF. The CDR3 DNA sequence: TGCGCCAGCAGCTTGGAGTACGGAGATACGCAGTATTTT.

Only one count was recorded for this clonotype. CDR3 in amino acids: CASSWGLAGEADTQYF. CDR3 in DNA: TGTGCCAGCAGCTGGGGACTAGCGGGAGAGGCAGATACGCAGTATTTT. The chain uses TRBV7-3 and TRBJ2-3; 14 bases fit TRBD2. Germline assignment: CDR1 SGHTA and CDR2 FQGTGA. The CDR3 is made up of 16 amino acids. The junction had 4 bases not matched to a gene; V was cut back by 4 bases and J by 4 bases.

This clonotype was detected ten times or more. J is TRBJ2-1 and V is TRBV20-1; no clear D. The V end lost 7 bases, the J end lost 2 bases, and 9 bases lay between the germline ends. The CDR3 is 12 residues long. Germline V gene data show CDR1 as DFQATT and CDR2 as SNEGSKA (reference sequence). This chain's CDR3 is CSGSSPYNEQFF. For the CDR3, the DNA is TGCAGTGGTAGCAGTCCCTACAATGAGCAGTTCTTC.

This clonotype was seen many times. The chain is built from TRBV7-2 and TRBJ2-2, with D possibly being TRBD1 (5 bases). Germline V CDR1 and CDR2: SGHTA, FQGNSA. V dropped 4 bases and J dropped 1 base, with 10 bases sitting between them. The CDR3 extends over 15 amino acids. For the CDR3, the DNA is TGTGCCAGCAGCTACGGCAGGGTGAACACCGGGGAGCTGTTTTTT. Translated: CASSYGRVNTGELFF.

This chain uses TRBV19 with TRBJ2-3; D unresolved. Per germline, CDR1 LNHDA and CDR2 SQIVND (reference sequence). This CDR3 spans 12 amino acids. V shed 3 bases and J shed 4 bases, with 5 bases lying between them. The CDR3 loop reads CASSMGSDTQYF. The CDR3 region has the DNA TGTGCCAGTAGTATGGGTTCAGATACGCAGTATTTT.

A single count supports this clonotype. CDR3 amino acids: CASSLSGLAGDGGEQFF. The CDR3 coding sequence is TGCGCCAGCAGCCTGTCAGGGCTAGCGGGGGACGGGGGTGAGCAGTTCTTC. The chain links TRBV5-1 to TRBJ2-1; 10 bases are shared with TRBD2. J was trimmed by 9 bases and V by 4 bases; bases with no gene match: 16. This CDR3 has 17 amino acids. Germline CDR1 SGHRS, CDR2 YFSETQ.

This clonotype was picked up a small number of times. The rearrangement links TRBV18 to TRBJ1-1, with D uncertain. The V end was cut by 0 bases, the J end by 2 bases, with 7 bases between. The V gene's germline CDR1 is KGHSH and CDR2 LQKENI. CDR3 length equals 14 residues. This CDR3 reads CASSPPGLNTEAFF. The CDR3 DNA reads as TGTGCCAGCTCACCACCCGGACTTAACACTGAAGCTTTCTTT.

V gene TRBV5-1 combines with J gene TRBJ1-4; weak D call: TRBD1 (6 bases). V was trimmed by 5 bases and J by 5 bases, leaving 13 bases between them. CDR1 is SGHRS, CDR2 YFSETQ, per germline. The CDR3 length is 14 residues. CDR3 residues: CASSSDRRNEKLFF. The CDR3, as DNA: TGCGCCAGCAGTTCCGACAGGAGAAATGAAAAACTGTTTTTT.

A few counts support this clonotype. One end of the junction fails to match germline, which may point to a read error. V is TRBV7-3 and J is TRBJ2-3, with TRBD1 identical over 7 bases. The CDR3 has 14 residues. In germline, CDR1 is SGHTA, CDR2 FQGTGA. CDR3 protein: CASTLGGPTDTQYF. The CDR3 region has the DNA TGTGCCAGCACCTTAGGGGGCCCGACAGATACGCAGTATTTT.

The sample holds one count of this clonotype. The chain carries TRBV15 and TRBJ2-1, with 9 bases lining up with TRBD1. Trimming cost V 7 bases and J 6 bases; bases outside gene matches: 7. The CDR3 consists of 14 residues. Germline CDR1 LNHNV, CDR2 YYDKDF (reference sequence). CDR3: CATKQGANPNEQFF. The CDR3, as DNA: TGTGCCACCAAACAGGGGGCTAATCCCAATGAGCAGTTCTTC. The complete variable domain, with remaining parts taken from reference TRBV15 and TRBJ2-1, reads DAMVIQNPRYQVTQFGKPVTLSCSQTLNHNVMYWYQQKSSQAPKLLFHYYDKDFNNEADTPDNFQSRRPNTSFCFLDIRSPGLGDTAMYLCATKQGANPNEQFFGPGTRLTVL.

The chain links TRBV18 to TRBJ1-1; unclear D gene. Trimming cost V 3 bases and J 3 bases, with 20 bases left between them. CDR1 is KGHSH and CDR2 is LQKENI in the germline V gene. CDR3 length equals 17 residues. The CDR3 region is CASSPNRENTWDTEAFF. For the CDR3, the DNA is TGTGCCAGCTCACCTAATCGGGAGAATACATGGGACACTGAAGCTTTCTTT. The full variable domain, rest sourced from reference TRBV18 and TRBJ1-1, is NAGVMQNPRHLVRRRGQEARLRCSPMKGHSHVYWYRQLPEEGLKFMVYLQKENIIDESGMPKERFSAEFPKEGPSILRIQQVVRGDSAAYFCASSPNRENTWDTEAFFGQGTRLTVV.

This clonotype was seen a few times. This rearrangement joins TRBV29-1 to TRBJ1-2; D is possibly TRBD1 (5 bases). V lost 7 bases to trimming and J lost 4 bases, with 16 bases between them. There are 13 residues in the CDR3. CDR1 SQVTM and CDR2 ANQGSEA come from the germline V gene. For the CDR3, the DNA is TGCAGCGGGACGGACACTGGGTTCTATGGCTACACCTTC. It is translated as CSGTDTGFYGYTF.

The chain joins TRBV9 to TRBJ2-2; D could derive from TRBD1 or TRBD2 (5 bases each). From germline, CDR1 is SGDLS and CDR2 YYNGEE. The V end was cut by 0 bases, the J end by 1 base, with 13 bases between. This CDR3 is 17 amino acids long. CDR3 loop: CASSVATGTVNTGELFF. CDR3 bases: TGTGCCAGCAGCGTAGCAACCGGGACGGTGAACACCGGGGAGCTGTTTTTT.

The V gene is TRBV5-5, the J gene TRBJ2-5; D gene ambiguous. CDR3 length: 13 residues. Per germline, CDR1 SGHKS and CDR2 YYEKEE (reference sequence). Trimming stripped 2 bases from V and 4 bases from J, with 9 bases between. For the CDR3, the DNA is TGTGCCAGCAGCTTTATGTGGGGAGAGACCCAGTACTTC. Protein product: CASSFMWGETQYF.

This chain uses TRBV20-1 with TRBJ2-3; 8 nucleotides line up with TRBD2. CDR1 DFQATT and CDR2 SNEGSKA come from the germline V gene (reference sequence). The junction had 11 bases not matched to a gene; V was cut back by 6 bases and J by 0 bases. The CDR3 is 16 amino acids. CDR3 bases: TGCAGTGCGCCGAGTAGCGGGACCCTAAGCACAGATACGCAGTATTTT. Protein product: CSAPSSGTLSTDTQYF.

This clonotype has at least ten counts. This chain joins TRBV29-1 and TRBJ2-3, with D uncertain. The germline CDR1 and CDR2 sequences are SQVTM and ANQGSEA. The CDR3 extends over 11 amino acids. Deletions cut 6 bases from V and 4 bases from J, with 8 bases between. CDR3 sequence reads: CSVTGSDTQYF. DNA for the CDR3: TGCAGCGTGACTGGCTCAGATACGCAGTATTTT.

This clonotype was detected a few times. The chain couples TRBV5-1 to TRBJ1-4; D might be TRBD1 (6 bases). The germline gives CDR1 SGHRS, CDR2 YFSETQ. The CDR3 has 14 amino acids. The V end was cut by 3 bases, the J end by 5 bases, with 11 bases between. The DNA of the CDR3 is TGCGCCAGCAGCTCTGGACAGCCCAATGAAAAACTGTTTTTT. This sequence encodes CASSSGQPNEKLFF.

V is TRBV9 and J is TRBJ2-4, with a possible D match to TRBD1 (7 bases). Trimming shortened V by 0 bases and J by 8 bases, and 12 bases separated the two germline ends. In germline, CDR1 is SGDLS, CDR2 YYNGEE. This CDR3 contains 14 residues. Written as DNA, the CDR3 is TGTGCCAGCAGCGTAGCCCCCAGGGGGGACATTCAGTACTTC. This gives the protein CASSVAPRGDIQYF.

The chain carries TRBV3-1 and TRBJ2-5; 9 bases match TRBD2. Trimming removed 3 bases from V and 10 bases from J; junction bases left unmatched: 6. The CDR3 contains 13 residues. Germline loops: CDR1 LGHDT, CDR2 YNNKEL (reference sequence). The DNA of the CDR3 is TGTGCCAGCAGCCAGGGCGGGGGGGCCTTCCAGTACTTC. Protein: CASSQGGGAFQYF.

This clonotype has only a few counts. The rearrangement links TRBV12-3 or TRBV12-4 to TRBJ2-2; TRBD1 aligns across 7 bases. V lost 7 bases, J lost 7 bases, and 12 bases stayed unmatched. CDR3 length equals 15 residues. Here the CDR3 DNA reads TGTGCCAGCAACTCGCCGGGACAGCCCTTCGGGGAGCTGTTTTTT. Translating it yields CASNSPGQPFGELFF.

This clonotype came up a few times. The genes are TRBV7-3 and TRBJ1-6, with TRBD1 identical over 7 bases. The V gene end was trimmed by 5 bases and the J gene end by 7 bases; junction bases not matched to a gene: 5. From germline, CDR1 is SGHTA and CDR2 FQGTGA. This CDR3 region has 14 residues. The CDR3 here is CASSVGTANSPLHF. Here the CDR3 DNA reads TGTGCCAGCAGCGTAGGGACAGCGAATTCACCCCTCCACTTT. The whole variable domain, filled in from reference TRBV7-3 and TRBJ1-6, reads GAGVSQTPSNKVTEKGKYVELRCDPISGHTALYWYRQSLGQGPEFLIYFQGTGAADDSGLPNDRFFAVRPEGSVSTLKIQRTERGDSAVYLCASSVGTANSPLHFGNGTRLTVT.

This clonotype was recorded once. The chain carries TRBV5-6 and TRBJ1-2; no reliable D call. This CDR3 contains 14 residues. CDR1 SGHDT and CDR2 YYEEEE come from the germline V gene. The V end was cut by 1 base, the J end by 4 bases, with 11 bases between. In DNA, the CDR3 is TGTGCCAGCAGCTTGATCACCGAAAGCTATGGCTACACCTTC. Translating it yields CASSLITESYGYTF.

Concerning this clonotype: At one boundary the junction diverges from the germline segment, which might be a read error. The chain carries TRBV12-3 or TRBV12-4 and TRBJ2-1, with 8 nucleotides matching TRBD2. CDR3 size: 17 residues. The CDR3 DNA sequence: TGTGCCACCAGTTTAGAGGCACTAGCGGCCCGTTACAATGAGCAGTTCTTC. It yields the protein CATSLEALAARYNEQFF.